The sequence of this T cell receptor (beta chain) was determined in a study of response to subunit inactivated influenza vaccine. Study observations and caveats: Authors suggested each seasonal flu vaccination may recruit only limited numbers of new T cells.

This CDR3 region has 16 residues. CDR1 and CDR2 from the germline V gene are SGHTA and FQGNSA. V was pared by 1 base and J by 2 bases, with 12 bases between. This clonotype was found a few times. Its specificity is unknown. One entry per CDR3 protein, called by TCRdb with MiXCR from the RT-PCR reads. The repertoire holds about 500,000 distinct CDR3 sequences, with roughly 13% as singletons. This material consisted of PBMCs from blood, taken about 6 weeks after vaccination. The receptor comes from a man aged 50 to 59 who received an inactivated influenza vaccine. The chain has TRBV7-2 and TRBJ1-5, with D maybe TRBD1 (5 bases). The CDR3 sequence is CASSLEFGARNQPQHF. The CDR3 DNA follows: TGTGCCAGCAGCTTAGAGTTTGGGGCACGCAATCAGCCCCAGCATTTT.